This T cell receptor (beta chain) derives from a study of T cell responses to AZD1222 COVID-19 vaccine. The protocol was immunoSEQ multiplex PCR, while the TCRdb copy is restricted to in-frame clones and leaves out a portion. The sample holds roughly 110,000 clones, just under 90% seen once. Broader study findings: Spike-specific TCR breadth and depth both grew after two AZD1222 doses.

The length of the CDR3 is 13 residues. Between the trimmed V and J ends, which lost 5 bases and 6 bases, there was a span of 14 bases. From germline, CDR1 is MNHEY and CDR2 SVGEGT. As for this clone: The target antigen is unknown.

The chain joins TRBV6-2 or TRBV6-3 to TRBJ2-7; D is possibly TRBD2 (6 bases). The origin of this receptor is an adult in good health. This material consisted of peripheral blood, taken on day 0 of AZD1222 vaccination. The CDR3 sequence is CASSRGGGGEQYF. In nucleotides, the CDR3 is TGTGCCAGCAGTAGGGGAGGAGGAGGCGAGCAGTACTTC.